A single sample gave rise to the 14 T cell receptor beta chains below, sequenced in a study of OX40 agonist ivuxolimab in advanced cancers. Clones were sequenced by immunoSEQ multiplex PCR, and TCRdb holds only the in-frame ones, with some missing. The sample lists under 65,000 clones; around 85% were seen once. Sequencing used CD4+ or CD8+ T cells sorted from blood, obtained in a trial of the OX40 agonist ivuxolimab. The receptors were sampled from an adult with an advanced solid tumor such as melanoma, head and neck, liver or kidney cancer.

The rearrangement uses TRBV19 and TRBJ1-5; D remains unclear. CDR3 size: 13 residues. Trimming stripped 3 bases from V and 5 bases from J, with 8 bases between. From germline, CDR1 is LNHDA and CDR2 SQIVND (reference sequence). The DNA of the CDR3 is TGTGCCAGTAGTATCTCCCCCGATCAGCCCCAGCATTTT. Its translation is CASSISPDQPQHF.

As DNA, the CDR3 is TGTGCCAGCAGCCAAGAATCGGGGGCCGTTAATCAGCCCCAGCATTTT. Protein product: CASSQESGAVNQPQHF. The V gene is TRBV4-2, the J gene TRBJ1-5, with a weak D call TRBD1 (6 bases). Germline loops: CDR1 LGHNA, CDR2 YNFKEQ. Trimming removed 0 bases at V and 4 bases at J, with 13 bases between. The CDR3 contains 16 residues.

This chain connects TRBV9 to TRBJ2-3; tentatively, D is TRBD2 (6 bases). V was shortened by 8 bases and J by 7 bases, with 14 bases between the two germline ends. The germline CDR1 and CDR2 sequences are SGDLS and YYNGEE. This CDR3 has 12 amino acids. The chain's CDR3 is CASSGDSNTQYF. CDR3 DNA: TGTGCCAGTTCTGGGGACTCGAATACGCAGTATTTT. The full variable domain, in which reference TRBV9 and TRBJ2-3 provide the parts outside the CDR3, is DSGVTQTPKHLITATGQRVTLRCSPRSGDLSVYWYQQSLDQGLQFLIQYYNGEERAKGNILERFSAQQFPDLHSELNLSSLELGDSALYFCASSGDSNTQYFGPGTRLTVL.

J is TRBJ1-4 and V is TRBV7-9; D unclear. The CDR3 sequence is 15 residues long. The V gene's germline CDR1 is SEHNR and CDR2 FQNEAQ (reference sequence). The V and J ends lost 0 bases and 6 bases respectively, with 11 bases between them. CDR3 amino acids: CASSLAKPADEKLFF. The CDR3 nucleotides read TGTGCCAGCAGCTTAGCTAAGCCTGCGGATGAAAAACTGTTTTTT.

This chain uses TRBV10-3 with TRBJ2-7; D not resolved. The germline gives CDR1 ENHRY, CDR2 SYGVKD. Trimming took 0 bases from V and 3 from J, leaving 3 bases between them. The CDR3 is 12 residues long. The CDR3 sequence is CAISESDYEQYV. In DNA, the CDR3 is TGTGCCATCAGTGAGTCAGACTACGAGCAGTACGTC.

The chain combines TRBV9 with TRBJ2-5; a weak D match, TRBD2 (5 bases). Germline V lookup: CDR1 SGDLS, CDR2 YYNGEE. The CDR3 runs to 15 residues. V gave up 4 bases and J gave up 5 bases, with 18 bases separating them. CDR3 coding DNA: TGTGCCAGCAGCCCCTTCGAAGAGGGCGGGGAGACCCAGTACTTC. It codes for CASSPFEEGGETQYF.

The rearrangement uses TRBV14 and TRBJ2-7, with D unclear. V lost 1 base and J lost 3, with 7 bases in between. The CDR3 consists of 13 residues. CDR1 and CDR2 (germline): SGHDN, FVKESK. CDR3 sequence reads: CASSQVEYYEQYF. CDR3 DNA: TGTGCCAGCAGCCAAGTCGAATACTACGAGCAGTACTTC.

The chain has TRBV10-3 and TRBJ1-5; 7 nucleotides align to TRBD1. Germline values: CDR1 ENHRY, CDR2 SYGVKD. The trim removed 5 bases at V and 6 bases at J, leaving 10 bases unmatched. The CDR3 has 15 residues. CDR3 sequence (DNA): TGTGCCATCAGTCCCCAGGGGGATTTGGGTCAGCCCCAGCATTTT. Protein: CAISPQGDLGQPQHF.

CDR3 bases: TGTGCCAGCGGGATTCGAAACGGGAGAGAGGGCTACACCTTC. It is translated as CASGIRNGREGYTF. This chain connects TRBV13 to TRBJ1-2; D not resolved. CDR3 length: 14 residues. V lost 8 bases, J lost 8 bases, and 21 bases lay in between. CDR1 and CDR2 from the germline V gene are PRHDT and FYEKMQ (reference sequence).

The chain is built from TRBV7-6 and TRBJ1-1; 7 bases are a match to TRBD1. The CDR3 extends over 14 amino acids. V shed 4 bases, J shed 0 bases, and the junction held 2 bases outside the gene matches. The V gene's germline CDR1 is SGHVS and CDR2 FNYEAQ. The DNA of the CDR3 is TGTGCCAGCAGCTCGGGACAGATGAACACTGAAGCTTTCTTT. Residues: CASSSGQMNTEAFF.

The chain couples TRBV9 to TRBJ2-2; 10 positions agree with TRBD2. This CDR3 has 14 amino acids. The germline V gene has CDR1 SGDLS and CDR2 YYNGEE. V dropped 7 bases and J dropped 4; count of bases not matched to a gene: 4. The CDR3 is CASAASGGTGELFF. CDR3 DNA: TGTGCCAGCGCTGCTAGCGGGGGCACCGGGGAGCTGTTTTTT.

This clone was seen a single time. In DNA form, the CDR3 reads TGTGCCAGCAGTTACCCGAGTAGGAATGAGCAGTTCTTC. This gives the protein CASSYPSRNEQFF. The chain joins TRBV6-5 to TRBJ2-1; D is unresolved. Germline V CDR1 and CDR2: MNHEY, SVGAGI. The V end was cut by 2 bases, the J end by 7 bases, with 9 bases between. The CDR3 has 13 amino acids.

This clone has more than one count but fewer than ten. This chain uses TRBV14 with TRBJ2-3; 8 bases line up with TRBD1. The CDR3 has 16 residues. Per germline, CDR1 SGHDN and CDR2 FVKESK. J was trimmed by 0 bases and V by 4 bases; bases with no gene match: 6. DNA of the CDR3: TGTGCCAGCAGCCCAGACAGGGGAACTAGCACAGATACGCAGTATTTT. It codes for CASSPDRGTSTDTQYF. Full variable domain (missing parts from reference TRBV14 and TRBJ2-3): EAGVTQFPSHSVIEKGQTVTLRCDPISGHDNLYWYRRVMGKEIKFLLHFVKESKQDESGMPNNRFLAERTGGTYSTLKVQPAELEDSGVYFCASSPDRGTSTDTQYFGPGTRLTVL.

This chain links TRBV6-1 with TRBJ1-2, with D tentatively TRBD1 (6 bases). Trimming took off 7 bases at V and 3 bases at J, with 15 bases between the two ends. The V gene's germline CDR1 is MNHNS and CDR2 SASEGT. The CDR3 extends over 14 amino acids. CDR3: CASTLGAADYGYTF. As DNA, the CDR3 is TGTGCCAGCACTTTGGGGGCGGCAGACTATGGCTACACCTTC.